This T cell receptor (beta chain) was sequenced for a study of T cell responses to AZD1222 COVID-19 vaccine. In germline, CDR1 is SGHAT, CDR2 FQDESV (reference sequence). Trimming cost V 5 bases and J 7 bases; bases outside gene matches: 5. The CDR3 consists of 13 residues. The method was immunoSEQ multiplex PCR; TCRdb's version includes in-frame clones alone and lacks a portion of them. The data hold about 140,000 clones, with 92% observed a single time. In the case of this clone: What it binds is unknown.

Study findings and constraints: There were repertoire samples only from the period after the peak T cell response.

The source was peripheral blood, collected on day 0 of AZD1222 vaccination. V usage is TRBV11-1 and J usage is TRBJ2-3, with 8 bases that match TRBD1. The clonotype was recovered from an adult in good health. This CDR3 reads CASSRQGANTQYF. The CDR3 DNA follows: TGTGCCAGCAGCCGGCAGGGGGCAAATACGCAGTATTTT.